A single sample is the source of the 32 T cell receptor beta chains below, sequenced in a study of T cells in Graves' hyperthyroidism and ophthalmopathy. RNA transcripts were the template for amplifying TCR beta CDR3 regions. TCR CDR3 regions were first amplified by RT-PCR with HTBI primers. TCRdb re-derived calls from the multiplex PCR reads in MiXCR, one entry per CDR3 protein. Of about 610,000 distinct CDR3 sequences listed, approximately 14% are singletons. Material for sequencing was blood. The origin of the receptors is a woman aged 40 to 55 with Graves' ophthalmopathy.

This clonotype was counted at least ten times. The gene calls are TRBV6-5 and TRBJ2-2; D is uncertain. CDR3 size: 15 residues. V lost 0 bases, J lost 3 bases, and 8 bases lay in between. Germline V gene sequence: CDR1 MNHEY, CDR2 SVGAGI. CDR3 residues: CASSYSGVYTGELFF. In DNA, the CDR3 is TGTGCCAGCAGTTACTCTGGGGTATACACCGGGGAGCTGTTTTTT.

In its sample, this clonotype was seen a few times. The V call is TRBV2, the J call TRBJ2-7, with D possibly matching TRBD2 (6 bases). The CDR3 is made up of 14 amino acids. V dropped 8 bases and J dropped 0 bases, with 14 bases sitting between them. CDR1 and CDR2 (germline): SNHLY, FYNNEI. The CDR3 region is CASGASESSYEQYF. The CDR3 bases are TGTGCCAGCGGAGCTAGCGAGAGCTCCTACGAGCAGTACTTC.

This clonotype was seen many times. The chain recombines TRBV24-1 with TRBJ1-3, with D hard to call. V lost 0 bases to trimming and J lost 0 bases, with 17 bases between them. The CDR3 runs to 19 residues. CDR1 and CDR2 (germline): KGHDR, SFDVKD. The CDR3 protein is CATSDLPSLKLSSGNTIYF. CDR3 in DNA: TGTGCCACCAGTGATTTGCCCTCCCTGAAACTTAGCTCTGGAAACACCATATATTTT.

The rearrangement joins TRBV6-2 or TRBV6-3 to TRBJ2-7; 10 nucleotides agree with TRBD2. The CDR3 is 16 amino acids. Unmatched junction bases numbered 13, after V lost 6 bases and J lost 5 bases. Germline CDR1 reads MNHEY; CDR2 reads SVGEGT. CDR3 sequence reads: CASSPPIEREGHEQYF. Written as DNA, the CDR3 is TGTGCCAGCAGCCCCCCCATAGAGCGGGAGGGCCACGAGCAGTACTTC.

In its sample, this clonotype was seen many times. The rearrangement links TRBV2 to TRBJ1-5; D unclear. V shed 2 bases and J shed 6 bases, with 11 bases lying between them. CDR3 length: 14 residues. CDR1 is SNHLY and CDR2 is FYNNEI in the germline V gene. The CDR3 DNA reads as TGTGCCAGCAGTGAAACTGCGCTTAGTCAGCCCCAGCATTTT. Protein sequence: CASSETALSQPQHF. The variable domain in full, completed from reference TRBV2 and TRBJ1-5, reads EPEVTQTPSHQVTQMGQEVILRCVPISNHLYFYWYRQILGQKVEFLVSFYNNEISEKSEIFDDQFSVERPDGSNFTLKIRSTKLEDSAMYFCASSETALSQPQHFGDGTRLSIL.

In regard to this clonotype: The conserved closing phenylalanine or tryptophan is absent in this CDR3, likely reflecting a read error. The chain carries TRBV12-3 or TRBV12-4 and TRBJ2-7; D is perhaps TRBD1 (5 bases). This CDR3 is built from 17 residues. Deletions cut 6 bases from V and 3 bases from J, with 24 bases between. Here the CDR3 DNA reads TGTGCCAGCAGGATCCGACCCTCAGGGCCACAGAACTACGAGCAGTACCTC. Translation gives CASRIRPSGPQNYEQYL.

This clonotype was observed at least ten times. The chain links TRBV9 to TRBJ2-7, with no clear D. The V gene's germline CDR1 is SGDLS and CDR2 YYNGEE. Trimming took 0 bases from V and 3 from J, leaving 4 bases between them. The CDR3 consists of 12 residues. CDR3 DNA: TGTGCCAGCAGCGTAGTGAGCTACGAGCAGTACTTC. Encoded protein: CASSVVSYEQYF. Full variable domain (missing parts from reference TRBV9 and TRBJ2-7): DSGVTQTPKHLITATGQRVTLRCSPRSGDLSVYWYQQSLDQGLQFLIQYYNGEERAKGNILERFSAQQFPDLHSELNLSSLELGDSALYFCASSVVSYEQYFGPGTRLTVT.

This clonotype was detected ten times or more. The rearrangement uses TRBV9 and TRBJ2-2; 12 nucleotides line up with TRBD2. CDR3 length: 16 amino acids. Looked up from germline, CDR1 is SGDLS and CDR2 is YYNGEE. The V gene end was trimmed by 3 bases and the J gene end by 3 bases; junction bases not matched to a gene: 3. The CDR3 bases are TGTGCCAGCAGCGATCTAGCGGGAGGGGACACCGGGGAGCTGTTTTTT. It is translated as CASSDLAGGDTGELFF.

At least ten counts were recorded for this clonotype. The chain links TRBV20-1 to TRBJ1-1; the D gene is possibly TRBD1 (6 bases). The CDR3 length is 14 residues. Germline lookup yields CDR1 DFQATT and CDR2 SNEGSKA (reference sequence). The ends were cut back, 3 bases at V and 3 bases at J, with 14 bases in the middle. CDR3 in DNA: TGCAGTGCTAGGTGGGGGCGAGGGGACACTGAAGCTTTCTTT. Encoded protein: CSARWGRGDTEAFF.

The chain recombines TRBV19 with TRBJ1-2, with D uncertain. The V gene's germline CDR1 is LNHDA and CDR2 SQIVND (reference sequence). CDR3 size: 13 residues. V lost 6 bases and J 2 bases, leaving 10 bases between the germline ends. CDR3 in DNA: TGTGCCAGTAGACCCGATCTCAACTATGGCTACACCTTC. It specifies CASRPDLNYGYTF.

This clonotype was observed at least ten times. This chain links TRBV10-3 with TRBJ2-5, with a weak D call TRBD2 (5 bases). The CDR3 is 13 residues long. Looked up from germline, CDR1 is ENHRY and CDR2 is SYGVKD. The V and J ends lost 4 bases and 0 bases respectively, with 6 bases between them. The CDR3 spells CAISGGYQETQYF. CDR3 in DNA: TGTGCCATCAGTGGAGGGTACCAAGAGACCCAGTACTTC.

This clonotype was seen many times. CDR3 residues: CASVRTSRGTEAFF. The CDR3 coding sequence is TGTGCCAGCGTTCGTACCTCGAGGGGCACTGAAGCTTTCTTT. This chain uses TRBV2 with TRBJ1-1; possible D gene TRBD1, 5 bases. V lost 8 bases to trimming and J lost 4 bases, with 17 bases between them. The CDR3 is 14 amino acids. Germline CDR1 and CDR2: SNHLY and FYNNEI.

This clonotype has at least ten counts. The chain combines TRBV12-3 or TRBV12-4 with TRBJ2-5; D unclear. The CDR3 is made up of 13 amino acids. V was shortened by 6 bases and J by 5 bases, with 13 bases between the two germline ends. The CDR3 sequence: CASSDKGLETQYF. CDR3 DNA: TGTGCCAGCAGCGATAAGGGTTTGGAGACCCAGTACTTC.

Ten or more counts support this clonotype. The chain links TRBV6-1 to TRBJ1-1, with D maybe TRBD1 (6 bases). V gave up 7 bases and J gave up 4 bases, with 13 bases separating them. The CDR3 covers 13 residues. CDR1 and CDR2 (germline): MNHNS, SASEGT. The CDR3 nucleotides are TGTGCCAGCAAGATGACAGGTGTCACTGAAGCTTTCTTT. Amino acids: CASKMTGVTEAFF.

In its sample, this clonotype was seen many times. This chain uses TRBV28 with TRBJ1-2; D gene uncertain. The CDR3 sequence is 13 residues long. CDR1 is MDHEN, CDR2 SYDVKM, per germline. The V gene lost 5 bases and the J gene lost 8 bases, with 15 bases spanning the gap. This CDR3 reads CASSLTVPLGYTF. Written as DNA, the CDR3 is TGTGCCAGCAGTCTAACCGTCCCCCTCGGCTACACCTTC.

This clonotype showed up just a few times. The chain employs TRBV7-9 and TRBJ2-5; TRBD2 might be the D (6 bases). The CDR3 extends over 11 amino acids. The V end was cut by 11 bases, the J end by 5 bases, with 12 bases between. Per the germline V gene, CDR1 is SEHNR and CDR2 is FQNEAQ (reference sequence). DNA of the CDR3: TGTGCCTTGGAGGGCCATGAGACCCAGTACTTC. Translation gives CALEGHETQYF. Using reference TRBV7-9 and TRBJ2-5 for the parts outside the CDR3, the full variable domain is DTGVSQNPRHKITKRGQNVTFRCDPISEHNRLYWYRQTLGQGPEFLTYFQNEAQLEKSRLLSDRFSAERPKGSFSTLEIQRTEQGDSAMYLCALEGHETQYFGPGTRLLVL.

The chain combines TRBV12-3 or TRBV12-4 with TRBJ2-2, with unresolved D. This CDR3 is 15 amino acids long. V lost 5 bases and J 1 base, leaving 11 bases between the germline ends. Here the CDR3 DNA reads TGTGCCAGCAGTAGGTCGGACCGGAACACCGGGGAGCTGTTTTTT. Its translation: CASSRSDRNTGELFF.

The sample holds many counts of this clonotype. CDR3: CASIPSGGSYEQYF. The CDR3 DNA reads TGTGCCAGCATCCCTAGCGGGGGCTCCTACGAGCAGTACTTC. The rearrangement uses TRBV6-2 or TRBV6-3 and TRBJ2-7; 10 bases are a match to TRBD2. The V and J ends lost 7 bases and 0 bases, in that order; junction bases with no gene match: 3. Germline V lookup: CDR1 MNHEY, CDR2 SVGEGT. There are 14 residues in the CDR3.

This clonotype was detected a few times. A junction end diverges from the germline sequence, so it may reflect a read error. The gene calls are TRBV4-1 and TRBJ2-2; perhaps TRBD2 as D (5 bases). The CDR3 is 17 amino acids. The germline V gene has CDR1 MGHRA and CDR2 YSYEKL. The CDR3 region has the DNA TGCGCCAGCAGCCAAGACCGGGCGTACGCGAACACCGGGGAGCTGTTGTTT. Amino acids: CASSQDRAYANTGELLF.

This clonotype was observed many times. The chain couples TRBV7-2 to TRBJ2-6; D is ambiguous. Per germline, CDR1 SGHTA and CDR2 FQGNSA. The CDR3 is 15 amino acids. V lost 1 base and J 2 bases, leaving 6 bases between the germline ends. The CDR3 sequence is CASSLGVAGANVLTF. In nucleotides, the CDR3 is TGTGCCAGCAGCTTAGGGGTAGCTGGGGCCAACGTCCTGACTTTC. Variable domain in full (rest from reference TRBV7-2 and TRBJ2-6): GAGVSQSPSNKVTEKGKDVELRCDPISGHTALYWYRQSLGQGLEFLIYFQGNSAPDKSGLPSDRFSAERTGGSVSTLTIQRTQQEDSAVYLCASSLGVAGANVLTFGAGSRLTVL.

This clonotype has a count of ten or more. J is TRBJ1-1 and V is TRBV27; TRBD1 might be the D (6 bases). The germline V gene encodes CDR1 MNHEY and CDR2 SMNVEV (reference sequence). The CDR3 length is 15 residues. Trimming cost V 3 bases and J 0 bases, with 11 bases left between them. The chain's CDR3 is CASSFQGRMNTEAFF. The CDR3 DNA reads TGTGCCAGCAGTTTTCAGGGGAGGATGAACACTGAAGCTTTCTTT.

The sample holds many counts of this clonotype. The chain couples TRBV20-1 to TRBJ2-7; 8 nucleotides line up with TRBD2. This CDR3 comprises 13 residues. V trimming: 2 bases; J trimming: 3 bases; junction bases outside the gene matches: 3. CDR1 is DFQATT and CDR2 is SNEGSKA in the germline V gene (reference sequence). The CDR3 region is CSARSREDYEQYF. The CDR3 region has the DNA TGCAGTGCTAGATCGCGGGAGGACTACGAGCAGTACTTC.

The chain joins TRBV6-1 to TRBJ1-6; D gene ambiguous. Trimming pared 5 bases from V and 9 bases from J, leaving 8 bases between. There are 12 residues in the CDR3. CDR1 and CDR2 from the germline V gene are MNHNS and SASEGT. The CDR3 coding sequence is TGTGCCAGCAGTCCGGGTTTTTCACCCCTCCACTTT. This gives the protein CASSPGFSPLHF.

The CDR3 here is CASSLLGFNTGELFF. The DNA of the CDR3 is TGCGCCAGCAGCTTGTTAGGATTTAACACCGGGGAGCTGTTTTTT. The chain recombines TRBV5-1 with TRBJ2-2; the D is unclear. Trimming took 1 base from V and 2 from J, leaving 9 bases between them. Germline values: CDR1 SGHRS, CDR2 YFSETQ. The CDR3 length is 15 residues.

A few counts support this clonotype. Possible read error: a much larger clone is one base away. The chain combines TRBV28 with TRBJ2-7; no clear D gene. CDR1 is MDHEN, CDR2 SYDVKM, per germline. The germline V and J ends were trimmed by 8 bases and 6 bases, with 20 bases remaining between them. The CDR3 spans 14 residues. CDR3 sequence: CASGLVPFWGEQYF. As DNA, the CDR3 is TGTGCCAGCGGCCTAGTCCCTTTTTGGGGCGAGCAGTACTTC.

This clonotype was detected many times. V and J are TRBV6-1 and TRBJ1-2; TRBD1 matches at 7 bases. Germline V gene sequence: CDR1 MNHNS, CDR2 SASEGT. The CDR3 runs to 13 residues. The J segment lost 6 bases and the V segment lost 5 bases, leaving 6 bases of the junction unmatched. The DNA for the CDR3 is TGTGCCAGCAGTAGACAGGGCGCCCATGGCTACACCTTC. Translated, it gives CASSRQGAHGYTF.

This clonotype has a count of ten or more. The gene calls are TRBV18 and TRBJ2-5; TRBD2 agrees at 9 bases. With V trimmed by 4 bases and J by 2 bases, 5 bases remained unmatched. CDR3 length equals 15 residues. The germline V gene encodes CDR1 KGHSH and CDR2 LQKENI. The CDR3, as DNA: TGTGCCAGCTCACGGCGACTAGCGGAACAAGAGACCCAGTACTTC. This translates into CASSRRLAEQETQYF.

This clonotype was recorded at least ten times. The chain links TRBV15 to TRBJ2-7; possible D gene TRBD2, 6 bases. Germline CDR1 reads LNHNV; CDR2 reads YYDKDF (reference sequence). The length of the CDR3 is 12 residues. V was clipped by 1 base and J by 5 bases, with 6 bases between them. This chain's CDR3 is CATSRGGDEQYF. In nucleotides, the CDR3 is TGTGCCACCAGCAGAGGGGGGGACGAGCAGTACTTC. Variable domain in full (rest from reference TRBV15 and TRBJ2-7): DAMVIQNPRYQVTQFGKPVTLSCSQTLNHNVMYWYQQKSSQAPKLLFHYYDKDFNNEADTPDNFQSRRPNTSFCFLDIRSPGLGDTAMYLCATSRGGDEQYFGPGTRLTVT.

This clonotype turned up a few times. The chain combines TRBV15 with TRBJ2-2; maybe TRBD2 (6 bases). The CDR3 contains 16 residues. The germline V gene encodes CDR1 LNHNV and CDR2 YYDKDF (reference sequence). The ends were cut back, 3 bases at V and 6 bases at J, with 17 bases in the middle. The CDR3 DNA sequence: TGTGCCACCAGCAGGGGTGGGACTTCGTACGCCGGGGAGCTGTTTTTT. Its protein is CATSRGGTSYAGELFF.

This clonotype was observed many times. V and J are TRBV28 and TRBJ2-7; TRBD2 is a possible D gene (5 bases). The CDR3 is 15 residues long. V was clipped by 7 bases and J by 2 bases, with 18 bases between them. Germline CDR1 and CDR2: MDHEN and SYDVKM. Here the CDR3 reads CASITASGSPYEQYF. The CDR3 coding sequence is TGTGCCAGCATCACCGCGTCGGGGAGCCCCTACGAGCAGTACTTC.

This clonotype was found many times. This sequence may be a read error, since a much larger clone differs from it by one base. The chain combines TRBV7-9 with TRBJ1-1; TRBD1 matches 7 bases. V trimming: 7 bases; J trimming: 8 bases; junction bases outside the gene matches: 4. From germline, CDR1 is SEHNR and CDR2 FQNEAQ (reference sequence). The CDR3 totals 11 residues. CDR3: CASIEDREAFF. As DNA, the CDR3 is TGTGCCAGCATCGAGGACAGGGAAGCTTTCTTT.

At least ten counts were recorded for this clonotype. This chain connects TRBV12-3 or TRBV12-4 to TRBJ1-5; 8 bases are a match to TRBD1. The CDR3 has 14 residues. The trim removed 6 bases at V and 2 bases at J, leaving 3 bases unmatched. The CDR3 protein is CASRMTGGNQPQHF. CDR3 bases: TGTGCCAGCAGGATGACAGGGGGCAATCAGCCCCAGCATTTT.